These 30 T cell receptor beta chains originate from one sample sequenced in a study of T cells after yellow fever vaccination. TCRdb reprocessed the 5' RACE reads with MiXCR, giving one entry per CDR3 protein. This sample yields hundreds of thousands of distinct CDR3 sequences, of which roughly 4.3% are seen a single time; around 23% belongs to the top ten. The sequencing used PBMCs, collected 5 days after the yellow fever booster vaccination. The receptor set was obtained from a man between 18 and 29 years old who received the YFV17D yellow fever vaccine.

This clonotype appeared a few times. This rearrangement joins TRBV12-3 or TRBV12-4 to TRBJ1-2; the D gene is possibly TRBD1 (6 bases). This CDR3 is built from 15 residues. The ends were cut back, 6 bases at V and 0 bases at J, with 14 bases in the middle. CDR3 residues: CASSPGGGTNYGYTF. In nucleotides, the CDR3 is TGTGCCAGCAGCCCGGGGGGGGGCACTAACTATGGCTACACCTTC.

This clonotype was observed a handful of times. The chain uses TRBV7-2 and TRBJ2-3; D may be TRBD2 (6 bases). This CDR3 has 16 residues. V lost 6 bases, J lost 8 bases, and 24 bases lay in between. Per the germline V gene, CDR1 is SGHTA and CDR2 is FQGNSA. This CDR3 reads CASRGDSGLGVGTQYF. CDR3 DNA: TGTGCCAGCAGAGGGGACTCGGGACTCGGTGTGGGTACGCAGTATTTT.

On this clonotype itself: The junction departs from germline at one end; a sequencing error may be responsible. This chain joins TRBV20-1 and TRBJ2-3; D remains ambiguous. The germline V gene has CDR1 DFQATT and CDR2 SNEGSKA (reference sequence). The CDR3 is 12 residues long. The CDR3 loop is CSARDSLDTRYF. The CDR3, as DNA: TGCAGTGCTAGGGATAGTTTGGATACGCGGTATTTT.

This sequence joins TRBV5-1 and TRBJ2-7; 10 nucleotides match TRBD2. The CDR3 is made up of 15 amino acids. CDR1 is SGHRS and CDR2 is YFSETQ in the germline V gene. V was clipped by 4 bases and J by 4 bases; unmatched bases: 8. The chain's CDR3 is CASSEKGTSVYEQYV. The CDR3 region has the DNA TGCGCCAGCAGCGAAAAAGGGACTAGCGTTTACGAGCAGTACGTC.

The V call is TRBV4-2, the J call TRBJ2-5; D not resolved. V lost 0 bases and J lost 0, with 8 bases in between. The length of the CDR3 is 15 residues. Germline CDR1 is LGHNA and CDR2 is YNFKEQ. For the CDR3, the DNA is TGTGCCAGCAGCCAAGATCTACAGTACCAAGAGACCCAGTACTTC. It is translated as CASSQDLQYQETQYF.

This clonotype was counted ten times or more. This chain uses TRBV7-9 with TRBJ2-2, with D possibly being TRBD2 (6 bases). Per germline, CDR1 SEHNR and CDR2 FQNEAQ (reference sequence). CDR3 size: 13 residues. With 3 bases removed from V and 6 bases from J, the gap between germline ends came to 8 bases. CDR3 coding DNA: TGTGCCAGCAGCTTCTGGGAGGCCGGGGAGCTGTTTTTT. This gives the protein CASSFWEAGELFF. Looking up the rest from reference TRBV7-9 and TRBJ2-2 gives the full variable domain: DTGVSQNPRHKITKRGQNVTFRCDPISEHNRLYWYRQTLGQGPEFLTYFQNEAQLEKSRLLSDRFSAERPKGSFSTLEIQRTEQGDSAMYLCASSFWEAGELFFGEGSRLTVL.

This chain links TRBV2 with TRBJ1-2; D unclear. With 5 bases removed from V and 9 bases from J, the gap between germline ends came to 10 bases. Germline loops: CDR1 SNHLY, CDR2 FYNNEI. The CDR3 totals 11 residues. CDR3 nucleotide sequence: TGTGCCAGCAGTACCACTATCCGCTACACCTTC. Translation: CASSTTIRYTF. Full variable domain (rest looked up from reference TRBV2 and TRBJ1-2): EPEVTQTPSHQVTQMGQEVILRCVPISNHLYFYWYRQILGQKVEFLVSFYNNEISEKSEIFDDQFSVERPDGSNFTLKIRSTKLEDSAMYFCASSTTIRYTFGSGTRLTVV.

This clonotype was seen ten or more times. The genes are TRBV20-1 and TRBJ2-7; TRBD2 might be the D (6 bases). The CDR3 is 14 amino acids. Germline CDR1 and CDR2: DFQATT and SNEGSKA (reference sequence). Trimming left V 0 bases short and J 0 bases short, with 9 bases between. CDR3 in DNA: TGCAGTGCTAGAGAGGGGGGTAGCTCCTACGAGCAGTACTTC. It yields the protein CSAREGGSSYEQYF.

This clonotype was observed a handful of times. CDR3 loop: CASSQLPGQRASEQFF. In DNA, the CDR3 is TGCGCCAGCAGCCAACTACCCGGACAGCGGGCATCTGAGCAGTTCTTC. The V call is TRBV4-1, the J call TRBJ2-1, with D perhaps matching TRBD1 or TRBD2 (6 bases each). The CDR3 is 16 amino acids. The germline V gene has CDR1 MGHRA and CDR2 YSYEKL. Trimming left V 2 bases short and J 9 bases short, with 20 bases between.

This clonotype was seen at least ten times. The J gene is TRBJ2-2, the V gene TRBV11-2; D might be TRBD2 (6 bases). The CDR3 runs to 15 residues. From germline, CDR1 is SGHAT and CDR2 FQNNGV. V lost 3 bases, J lost 1 base, and 9 bases lay in between. DNA of the CDR3: TGTGCCAGCAGCTTGCGGGGCGAGAACACCGGGGAGCTGTTTTTT. Protein sequence: CASSLRGENTGELFF.

This clonotype was seen repeatedly, ten times or more. The rearrangement links TRBV7-2 to TRBJ2-4; D possibly corresponds to TRBD2 (5 bases). Germline lookup yields CDR1 SGHTA and CDR2 FQGNSA. CDR3 length equals 13 residues. Deletions cut 4 bases from V and 8 bases from J, with 12 bases between. The CDR3 DNA reads as TGTGCCAGCAGCTACGCCCGGGGAGACATTCAGTACTTC. Its protein product is CASSYARGDIQYF.

This clonotype was found a few times. This rearrangement joins TRBV7-9 to TRBJ1-1; tentative D call: TRBD1 (6 bases). The CDR3 totals 15 residues. CDR1 is SEHNR and CDR2 is FQNEAQ in the germline V gene (reference sequence). V was pared by 2 bases and J by 4 bases, with 14 bases between. The CDR3 here is CASSLQTGTATEAFF. Here the CDR3 DNA reads TGTGCCAGCAGCTTACAAACAGGGACTGCCACTGAAGCTTTCTTT.

This clonotype was detected ten times or more. The chain has TRBV6-1 and TRBJ1-1; 9 nucleotides agree with TRBD1. The CDR3 length is 12 residues. The germline V gene encodes CDR1 MNHNS and CDR2 SASEGT. V shed 6 bases and J 11 bases; nucleotides not matched to a gene: 7. The chain's CDR3 is CASRIGDRDAFF. The CDR3 DNA is TGTGCCAGCAGAATTGGGGACAGGGACGCTTTCTTT.

This clonotype was recorded a few times. This chain joins TRBV2 and TRBJ2-7, with D perhaps matching TRBD1 (6 bases). This CDR3 has 12 amino acids. Trimming cost V 6 bases and J 5 bases, with 11 bases left between them. CDR1 is SNHLY, CDR2 FYNNEI, per germline. CDR3 nucleotide sequence: TGTGCCAGCAGGTTACAGGGCCACGAGCAGTACTTC. Its protein product is CASRLQGHEQYF.

The chain joins TRBV7-3 to TRBJ1-6, with a possible D match to TRBD1 (5 bases). Trimming took 4 bases from V and 6 from J, leaving 10 bases between them. CDR1 is SGHTA, CDR2 FQGTGA, per germline. CDR3 length equals 14 residues. In nucleotides, the CDR3 is TGTGCCAGCAGCTCAGGGTCCGCTAATTCACCCCTCCACTTT. Protein: CASSSGSANSPLHF.

In its sample, this clonotype was seen many times. V usage is TRBV9 and J usage is TRBJ2-6; D call uncertain. The germline CDR1 and CDR2 sequences are SGDLS and YYNGEE. The CDR3 spans 16 residues. The V and J ends lost 0 bases and 0 bases respectively, with 7 bases between them. CDR3 sequence: CASSVGAGSGANVLTF. The CDR3, as DNA: TGTGCCAGCAGCGTAGGGGCAGGCTCTGGGGCCAACGTCCTGACTTTC.

The chain recombines TRBV13 with TRBJ1-1; the D is unclear. The CDR3 is 14 amino acids. Germline CDR1 reads PRHDT; CDR2 reads FYEKMQ (reference sequence). V lost 8 bases and J lost 8, with 21 bases in between. The CDR3 nucleotides are TGTGCCAGCGGCCGCACAGAGGGAGCTGCCGAAGCTTTCTTT. Its protein product is CASGRTEGAAEAFF.

This clonotype was counted only a few times. The gene calls are TRBV12-3 or TRBV12-4 and TRBJ1-5; possible D gene TRBD1, 5 bases. This CDR3 is built from 14 residues. V dropped 8 bases and J dropped 5 bases, with 16 bases sitting between them. This CDR3 is CASAPSGNYQPQHF. CDR3 nucleotide sequence: TGTGCCAGCGCCCCCTCAGGGAATTATCAGCCCCAGCATTTT.

This clonotype was observed a few times. The gene calls are TRBV5-1 and TRBJ1-1; D may be TRBD1 (5 bases). Germline CDR1 reads SGHRS; CDR2 reads YFSETQ. This CDR3 is 14 amino acids long. Trimming shortened V by 4 bases and J by 0 bases, and 10 bases separated the two germline ends. CDR3 in amino acids: CASSQQVMNTEAFF. In DNA form, the CDR3 reads TGCGCCAGCAGCCAACAGGTAATGAACACTGAAGCTTTCTTT. Full variable domain (rest looked up from reference TRBV5-1 and TRBJ1-1): KAGVTQTPRYLIKTRGQQVTLSCSPISGHRSVSWYQQTPGQGLQFLFEYFSETQRNKGNFPGRFSGRQFSNSRSEMNVSTLELGDSALYLCASSQQVMNTEAFFGQGTRLTVV.

This clonotype was picked up many times. The genes are TRBV4-1 and TRBJ2-1; 13 bases fit TRBD2. CDR3 length: 14 residues. Per the germline V gene, CDR1 is MGHRA and CDR2 is YSYEKL. V was clipped by 4 bases and J by 8 bases; unmatched bases: 2. CDR3 in amino acids: CASSRTSGGDEQFF. CDR3 in DNA: TGCGCCAGCAGCCGGACTAGCGGGGGCGATGAGCAGTTCTTC.

This clonotype was seen only a few times. The J gene is TRBJ2-1, the V gene TRBV5-1; possibly TRBD1 for D (5 bases). V lost 7 bases and J 8 bases, leaving 16 bases between the germline ends. This CDR3 contains 13 residues. Germline values: CDR1 SGHRS, CDR2 YFSETQ. The CDR3, as DNA: TGCGCCAGCGGCAACCAGGAAGGGGATGAGCAGTTCTTC. It encodes CASGNQEGDEQFF.

This clonotype was recorded at least ten times. V gene TRBV20-1 combines with J gene TRBJ2-1, with 8 bases lining up with TRBD2. V shed 6 bases and J 8 bases; nucleotides not matched to a gene: 12. This CDR3 spans 14 amino acids. CDR1 is DFQATT and CDR2 is SNEGSKA in the germline V gene (reference sequence). The CDR3 DNA is TGCAGTGCGAACGGGGGGGGCCTGGAGCATGAGCAGTTCTTC. Translating gives CSANGGGLEHEQFF.

This clonotype has ten or more counts. The rearrangement links TRBV20-1 to TRBJ1-5; a possible D gene is TRBD1 (5 bases). The V gene lost 6 bases and the J gene lost 2 bases, with 11 bases spanning the gap. Germline-derived CDR1 and CDR2 are DFQATT and SNEGSKA (reference sequence). CDR3 length: 13 residues. CDR3 loop: CSAKPGGNQPQHF. The CDR3 coding sequence is TGCAGTGCGAAACCGGGGGGCAATCAGCCCCAGCATTTT.

This clonotype was recorded at least ten times. This rearrangement joins TRBV2 to TRBJ2-4, with 11 bases fitting TRBD2. Germline V lookup: CDR1 SNHLY, CDR2 FYNNEI. CDR3 length: 18 residues. The J segment lost 0 bases and the V segment lost 3 bases, leaving 7 bases of the junction unmatched. DNA for the CDR3: TGTGCCAGCAGTGATTTGGGACTAGCGGCTAGAGCCAAAAACATTCAGTACTTC. Translation gives CASSDLGLAARAKNIQYF.

This clonotype was detected ten times or more. The chain couples TRBV29-1 to TRBJ2-5; D is perhaps TRBD1 (6 bases). V was shortened by 4 bases and J by 3 bases, with 15 bases between the two germline ends. Germline V lookup: CDR1 SQVTM, CDR2 ANQGSEA. The CDR3 loop spans 14 amino acids. The CDR3 spells CSVGWGRNEETQYF. CDR3 nucleotides: TGCAGCGTTGGATGGGGGCGCAATGAAGAGACCCAGTACTTC.

In this sample, this clonotype turned up many times. The chain is built from TRBV20-1 and TRBJ2-5; D gene ambiguous. Trimming removed 6 bases from V and 1 base from J, with 15 bases in between. Germline V gene sequence: CDR1 DFQATT, CDR2 SNEGSKA (reference sequence). The CDR3 has 14 amino acids. This chain's CDR3 is CSAYPRGVQETQYF. CDR3 DNA: TGCAGTGCCTATCCCCGTGGGGTCCAAGAGACCCAGTACTTC.

This rearrangement joins TRBV6-2 or TRBV6-3 to TRBJ1-1; D remains unclear. Trimming shortened V by 6 bases and J by 1 base, and 15 bases separated the two germline ends. CDR3 length: 15 amino acids. CDR1 and CDR2 from the germline V gene are MNHEY and SVGEGT. CDR3 sequence: CASSSYQKWNTEAFF. CDR3 bases: TGTGCCAGCAGCTCCTACCAAAAATGGAACACTGAAGCTTTCTTT.

This clonotype was counted many times. J is TRBJ2-7 and V is TRBV6-2 or TRBV6-3; weak D call: TRBD1 (6 bases). This CDR3 contains 13 residues. Germline V gene data show CDR1 as MNHEY and CDR2 as SVGEGT. V lost 4 bases and J 3 bases, leaving 10 bases between the germline ends. In DNA form, the CDR3 reads TGTGCCAGCAGTTCCATGACAGGCTACGAGCAGTACGTC. It codes for CASSSMTGYEQYV.

This clonotype has more than one count but fewer than ten. The chain combines TRBV4-3 with TRBJ1-6; unclear D gene. Per germline, CDR1 LGHNA and CDR2 YSLEER. Trimming took 0 bases from V and 10 from J, leaving 7 bases between them. The CDR3 is 13 amino acids. CDR3 amino acids: CASSQDSGSPLHF. CDR3 bases: TGCGCCAGCAGCCAAGACAGCGGGTCACCCCTCCACTTT.

The rearrangement uses TRBV5-1 and TRBJ2-7; possible D gene TRBD1, 6 bases. CDR3 length: 16 residues. Trimming took off 3 bases at V and 2 bases at J, with 18 bases between the two ends. Germline CDR1 is SGHRS and CDR2 is YFSETQ. The CDR3 here is CASSSRDKILPYEQYF. Here the CDR3 DNA reads TGCGCCAGCAGCTCCCGGGACAAGATACTCCCCTACGAGCAGTACTTC.